The table lists the clone carrying this TCR beta chain with a few counts. The antigen remains unidentified. Researchers reported sorting CD4+ naive, central memory, regulatory and stem cell-like memory cells via CD45RO/CCR7/CD25/CD127/CD95/CD27. TCRB transcripts that were expressed got sequenced, as all of the isolated RNA had been reverse transcribed. TCRdb keeps only in-frame clones here, not all; method: immunoSEQ multiplex PCR. This sample has 970,000 or so clones; 15% to 20% occur once, and the top ten carry 0.02% to 0.025%. These data belong to a study of beta chain features in type 1 diabetes. Study-wide findings and caveats: Moderately but significantly shorter TCRB CDR3s were found in Type 1 diabetes patients in all four CD4+ subsets.

Per the germline V gene, CDR1 is MDHEN and CDR2 is SYDVKM. Trimming took 1 base from V and 0 from J, leaving 13 bases between them. CDR3 length: 17 amino acids. This chain connects TRBV28 to TRBJ1-5, with D tentatively TRBD1 (5 bases). The TCR originated in a woman younger than 30 in good health. Sequenced material: naive CD4+ T cells from blood. CDR3 protein: CASSLSHGTDSNQPQHF. For the CDR3, the DNA is TGTGCCAGCAGTTTATCCCACGGGACGGATAGCAATCAGCCCCAGCATTTT.